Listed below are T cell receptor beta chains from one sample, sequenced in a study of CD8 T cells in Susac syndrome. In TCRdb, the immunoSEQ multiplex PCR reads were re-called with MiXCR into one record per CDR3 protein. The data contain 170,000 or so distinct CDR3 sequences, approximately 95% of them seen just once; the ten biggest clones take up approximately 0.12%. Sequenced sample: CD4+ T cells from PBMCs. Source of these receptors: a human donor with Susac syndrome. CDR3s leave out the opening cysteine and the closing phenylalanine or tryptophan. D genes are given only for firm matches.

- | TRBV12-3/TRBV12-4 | ASSFRGLGGIGADTQY
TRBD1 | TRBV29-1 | SAVTGRDNGYT
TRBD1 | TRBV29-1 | SAGQVDGETQY
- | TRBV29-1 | SVSEGTNEKLF
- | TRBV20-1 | SARGDYGYT
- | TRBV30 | AWSPSQNIQY
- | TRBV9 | ASSVEPSYNEQF
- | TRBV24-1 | ATSGGPRDNEQF
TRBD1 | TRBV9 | ASSSMTGYSEAF
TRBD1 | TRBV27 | ASSLDRAGGELF
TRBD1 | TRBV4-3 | ASSQEDRGPTDTQY
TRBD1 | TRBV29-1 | SGWGQDYSAF
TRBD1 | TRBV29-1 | SGQGATEAF
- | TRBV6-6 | ASSTDRVLF
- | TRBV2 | ASSEARGSGYT
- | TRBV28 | ASSSPGRSGANVLT
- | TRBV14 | ASSQVVEQF
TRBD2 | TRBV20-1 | SASRLAGSGEQF
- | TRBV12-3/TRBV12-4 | ASLLQGSGNTIY
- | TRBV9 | ASSVDVGEAF
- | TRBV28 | ASSFQGWGEQF
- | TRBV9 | ASSVGQIPGGYTEAF
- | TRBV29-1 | SVIHQGRVGELF
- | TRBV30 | AWRNRESGYT
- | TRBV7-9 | ASSPDATFYGYT
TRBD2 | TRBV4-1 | ASSQGEAGGIGETQY
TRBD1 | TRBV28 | ASSPPQGYETQY
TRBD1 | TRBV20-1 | SADNTGGSLNYGYT
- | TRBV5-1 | ASSIGTLGEKLF
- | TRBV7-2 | ASSLDPQGTQY
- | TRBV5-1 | ASSGGAQYNEQF
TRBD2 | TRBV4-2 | ASSQAGTSGVYEQY
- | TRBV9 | ASSVAGQLANEQF
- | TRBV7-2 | ASSPSRQRSYEQY
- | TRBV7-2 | ASSLINRGLWEQY
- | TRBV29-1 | SVEDYGLGVRAGGYT
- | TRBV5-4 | ASSRKGEETQY
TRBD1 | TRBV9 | ASSVGQGASQETQY
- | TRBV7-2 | ASSLDSSYNSPLH
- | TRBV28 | ASTGHTEAF
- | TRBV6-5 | ASSQRGGYNSPLH
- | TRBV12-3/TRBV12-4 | ASSQPGTPNAEQY
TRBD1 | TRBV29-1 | SVRPGGIDGYT
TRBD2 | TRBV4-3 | ASSHWSLAGVDEQF
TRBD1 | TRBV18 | ASSPLQGAEEQY